The 2 T cell receptor beta chains below all came from one sample that was sequenced in a study of blood T cell repertoires in COVID-19. Sequenced by immunoSEQ multiplex PCR; TCRdb stores in-frame clones only, minus some. This sample carries 55,000 to 75,000 clones, over 80% of them seen once, and the ten largest clones take just over 8%. Sequences were obtained from peripheral blood. The receptors stem from a man between 50 and 59 years old with active COVID-19.

The chain joins TRBV18 to TRBJ2-4, with a weak D call TRBD1 (6 bases). Germline V CDR1 and CDR2: KGHSH, LQKENI. The CDR3 has 16 residues. Trimming took off 3 bases at V and 2 bases at J, with 14 bases between the two ends. The CDR3 loop is CASSPPQGRTKNIQYF. The CDR3 bases are TGTGCCAGCTCACCCCCACAGGGACGAACCAAAAACATTCAGTACTTC.

This clone has only one observation. This chain joins TRBV4-3 and TRBJ1-3, with D unresolved. The CDR3 consists of 15 residues. V was trimmed by 4 bases and J by 0 bases, leaving 10 bases between them. Per the germline V gene, CDR1 is LGHNA and CDR2 is YSLEER. The CDR3 spells CASSRGAFSGNTIYF. The CDR3 DNA sequence: TGCGCCAGCAGCCGAGGTGCCTTCTCTGGAAACACCATATATTTT.